This T cell receptor (beta chain) was captured by sequencing in a study of T-cell memory formation after mild COVID-19. Whole-study findings and limits: Those CD4+ clones that contracted were mainly in CM and EM (CD8+ ones in EMRA).

After removal of 5 bases from V and 3 bases from J, the junction contained 7 bases not matched to a gene. This CDR3 has 14 amino acids. Germline V gene data show CDR1 as MNHEY and CDR2 as SMNVEV (reference sequence). Via MiXCR, TCRdb re-called the 5' RACE reads, giving one row per CDR3 protein. The profile covers about 560,000 distinct CDR3 sequences, with roughly 20% appearing a single time and around 7.7% taken by the ten largest. This clonotype turned up a few times. The antigen remains undetermined. The sequenced sample consisted of PBMCs or a T cell subset sorted from them (not recorded which). The chain joins TRBV27 to TRBJ2-7, with 7 bases matching TRBD1. The TCR was taken from an adult woman who had mild COVID-19 (a few samples of this study predate the infection). Cell type and time point are not known. CDR3 amino acids: CASSMTGLYYEQYF. CDR3 sequence (DNA): TGTGCCAGCAGTATGACAGGGTTATACTACGAGCAGTACTTC.